The rows below give T cell receptor beta chains drawn from one sample of a study of T cell responses to AZD1222 COVID-19 vaccine. TCRdb's table, derived via immunoSEQ multiplex PCR, lists solely in-frame clones and lacks some. The table has tens of thousands of clones, 70% to 85% seen once. The source material was peripheral blood, sampled on day 0 of AZD1222 vaccination. The receptors stem from an adult in good health. The CDR3 runs from the conserved cysteine through the conserved F or W. A D gene is named only where the DNA matches it firmly. The size of a clone is reported for some rows only, either as once, few or many, or as a class for expanded clones.

16,NA,NA,TRBJ2-2,TRBV3-1/TRBV3-2,CASSLPGDPNTGELFF,TGTGCCAGCAGCTTACCGGGGGATCCGAACACCGGGGAGCTGTTTTTT
15,few,NA,TRBJ1-1,TRBV11-3,CASSLLPGSPSEAFF,TGTGCCAGCAGCCTCCTACCAGGGAGCCCTAGTGAAGCTTTCTTT
13,few,TRBD1,TRBJ1-1,TRBV10-3,CAISQGANTEAFF,TGTGCCATCAGTCAGGGGGCAAACACTGAAGCTTTCTTT
16,NA,NA,TRBJ1-1,TRBV11-2,CASSSPRDAWGTEAFF,TGTGCCAGCAGCTCCCCCCGCGACGCTTGGGGCACTGAAGCTTTCTTT
16,once,NA,TRBJ1-2,TRBV6-1,CASSGVLGQGTYGYTF,TGTGCCAGCAGTGGAGTCTTGGGCCAGGGGACCTATGGCTACACCTTC
14,NA,TRBD2,TRBJ2-5,TRBV11-2,CASRRASGRETQYF,TGTGCCAGCAGGAGGGCTAGCGGGAGAGAGACCCAGTACTTC
15,NA,TRBD1,TRBJ2-7,TRBV5-4,CASSLGDRGLYEQYF,TGTGCCAGCAGCTTGGGAGACAGGGGGTTATACGAGCAGTACTTC
14,NA,NA,TRBJ1-3,TRBV5-1,CASSLDFSGNTIYF,TGCGCCAGCAGCCTAGATTTTTCTGGAAACACCATATATTTT
15,NA,NA,TRBJ2-5,TRBV5-4,CASSLPTGEGETQYF,TGTGCCAGCAGCTTGCCGACAGGGGAGGGGGAGACCCAGTACTTC
15,NA,NA,TRBJ2-1,TRBV25-1,CASKTGTDSYNEQFF,TGTGCCAGCAAGACAGGGACTGACTCCTACAATGAGCAGTTCTTC
15,NA,NA,TRBJ1-3,TRBV7-2,CASSFRTGAADTIYF,TGTGCCAGCAGCTTTCGGACGGGAGCCGCCGACACCATATATTTT
16,once,TRBD1,TRBJ1-2,TRBV15,CATSKPAGTVNYGYTF,TGTGCCACCAGCAAGCCGGCCGGGACAGTCAACTATGGCTACACCTTC
19,NA,NA,TRBJ1-3,TRBV5-1,CASSLDPLRRVEGGNTIYF,TGCGCCAGCAGCTTGGATCCTTTAAGGCGGGTAGAGGGTGGAAACACCATATATTTT
15,NA,NA,TRBJ2-5,TRBV15,CATSPRAGGGETQYF,TGTGCCACCAGCCCCCGGGCCGGGGGCGGAGAGACCCAGTACTTC
12,once,NA,TRBJ2-2,TRBV2,CASTGLAGELFF,TGTGCCAGCACGGGGTTGGCCGGGGAGCTGTTTTTT
12,NA,NA,TRBJ2-7,TRBV6-5,CAGKGATYEQYF,TGTGCCGGGAAGGGTGCCACCTACGAGCAGTACTTC
14,NA,NA,TRBJ2-7,TRBV4-1,CASSQEHRAYEQYF,TGCGCCAGCAGCCAAGAACACAGAGCCTACGAGCAGTACTTC
12,NA,TRBD1,TRBJ1-2,TRBV29-1,CSVRGTVLGYTF,TGCAGCGTTAGGGGGACAGTCCTTGGCTACACCTTC
14,NA,NA,TRBJ1-2,TRBV29-1,CSVDGRGPNYGYTF,TGCAGCGTTGACGGACGGGGCCCAAACTATGGCTACACCTTC
13,NA,NA,TRBJ2-3,TRBV19,CASSTGETDTQYF,TGTGCCAGTAGTACCGGCGAAACAGATACGCAGTATTTT
14,NA,NA,TRBJ2-7,TRBV4-1,CASSQLAQPYEQYF,TGCGCCAGCAGCCAACTAGCGCAACCCTACGAGCAGTACTTC
14,NA,TRBD2,TRBJ2-5,TRBV5-1,CASSYWGGVETQYF,TGCGCCAGCAGTTATTGGGGGGGAGTCGAGACCCAGTACTTC
14,once,TRBD1,TRBJ2-7,TRBV7-2,CASTSPDRAYEQYF,TGTGCCAGCACCTCCCCGGACAGGGCCTACGAGCAGTACTTC
12,NA,NA,TRBJ2-1,TRBV6-5,CASSPRTDEQFF,TGTGCCAGCAGTCCTCGGACCGATGAGCAGTTCTTC
16,once,NA,TRBJ1-2,TRBV19,CASSTTIPLQGNGYTF,TGTGCCAGTAGTACCACAATCCCCTTGCAGGGGAATGGCTACACCTTC
20,once,TRBD2,TRBJ2-1,TRBV28,CASIVRKASGRLEPYNEQFF,TGTGCCAGCATAGTCCGTAAGGCTAGCGGAAGATTAGAACCCTACAATGAGCAGTTCTTC